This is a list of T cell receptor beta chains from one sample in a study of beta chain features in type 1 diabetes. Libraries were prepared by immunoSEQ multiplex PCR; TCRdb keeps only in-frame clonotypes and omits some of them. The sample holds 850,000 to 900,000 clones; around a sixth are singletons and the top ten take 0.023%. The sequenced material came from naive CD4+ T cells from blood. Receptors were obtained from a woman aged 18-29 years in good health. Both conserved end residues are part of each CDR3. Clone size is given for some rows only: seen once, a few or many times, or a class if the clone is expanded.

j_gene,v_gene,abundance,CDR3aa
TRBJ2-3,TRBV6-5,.,CASRLQGPSDTQYF
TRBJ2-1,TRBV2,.,CASRVAGGPYNEQFF
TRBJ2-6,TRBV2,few,CASSPILPRGSGANVLTF
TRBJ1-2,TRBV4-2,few,CASSQEGPSGYTF
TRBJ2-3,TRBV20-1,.,CSVRRADTQYF
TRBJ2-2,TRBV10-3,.,CAISESTWLAGGTGELFF
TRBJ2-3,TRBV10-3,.,CATTGPSTDTQYF
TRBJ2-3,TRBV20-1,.,CSARVGSRMTW
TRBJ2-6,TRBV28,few,CASSPGGSGANVLTF
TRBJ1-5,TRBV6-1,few,CASSAKPGQLSNQPQHF
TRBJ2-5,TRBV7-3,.,CASSLEGGSGQETQYF
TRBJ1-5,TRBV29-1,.,CSVRTGDQPQHF
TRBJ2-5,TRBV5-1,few,CASSLAPAQETQYF
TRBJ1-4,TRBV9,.,CASSVGLTKGATNEKLFF
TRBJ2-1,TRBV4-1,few,CASSQGRSRGFRNEQFF
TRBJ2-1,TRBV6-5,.,CASSYVRHNEQFF
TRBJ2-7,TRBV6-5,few,CASWDPGTTYEQYF
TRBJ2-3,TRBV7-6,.,CASSLGVRPSTDTQYF
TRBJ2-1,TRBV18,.,CASSPTRSNEQFF
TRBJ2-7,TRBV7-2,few,CASSLLTNYEQYF
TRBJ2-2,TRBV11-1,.,CASSPTGFGTGELFF
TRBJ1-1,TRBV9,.,CASSLGVGLNTEAFF
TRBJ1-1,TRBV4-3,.,CASSQEEVYRGYEAFF
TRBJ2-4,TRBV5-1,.,CASSRPGQGANIQYF